This TCR beta chain was sequenced during a study of cytomegalovirus exposure and HLA in healthy donors. Study overall: An analysis done earlier identified 90 million to 120 million unique TCR beta sequences from approximately 180 million T cells. General study points: Common viral pathogens seemed, in a later analysis, to connect with several of the most significant clusters. Some 150 TCR beta chains were listed as cytomegalovirus-associated.

With V trimmed by 7 bases and J by 3 bases, 9 bases remained unmatched. CDR1 and CDR2 from the germline V gene are MNHEY and SVGAGI. This CDR3 contains 15 residues. About this clone: The antigen remains unidentified.

PCR involved 60 Vbeta and 13 Jbeta primers. Method: immunoSEQ multiplex PCR; TCRdb's copy keeps in-frame clones and lacks some. The sample consists of about 160,000 clones, roughly 80% of them appearing once. The clonotype was recovered from a human donor in good health. The sample consisted of PBMCs. The genes are TRBV6-5 and TRBJ1-5, with 7 bases identical to TRBD1. The CDR3 DNA sequence: TGTGCCAGCATGGGGGGACAGATGCTCAATCAGCCCCAGCATTTT. Translated, it gives CASMGGQMLNQPQHF.